This entry lists 28 T cell receptor beta chains sequenced from one sample in a study of spatial heterogeneity in lung cancer. MiXCR, run by TCRdb on the 5' RACE reads, gives a single entry per CDR3 protein. The data show fewer than 5,500 distinct CDR3 sequences, around 4% seen once. Time point noted: sample taken at primary tumor resection. The specimen was normal lung tissue next to the tumor, collected at surgery. These receptors came from a male donor with early-stage non-small cell lung cancer.

By frequency in the sample, this clonotype is medium-sized. The V and J genes are TRBV30 and TRBJ2-1, with D possibly matching TRBD1 (5 bases). V gave up 2 bases and J gave up 5 bases, with 16 bases separating them. The CDR3 covers 15 residues. The germline V gene has CDR1 GTSNPN and CDR2 SVGIG (reference sequence). In nucleotides, the CDR3 is TGTGCCTGGAGTCCAGGGTCGTCCCTTGACAATGAGCAGTTCTTC. Amino acid sequence: CAWSPGSSLDNEQFF. Using reference TRBV30 and TRBJ2-1 for the parts outside the CDR3, the full variable domain is SQTIHQWPATLVQPVGSPLSLECTVEGTSNPNLYWYRQAAGRGLQLLFYSVGIGQISSEVPQNLSASRPQDRQFILSSKKLLLSDSGFYLCAWSPGSSLDNEQFFGPGTRLTVL.

In its sample, this clonotype ranks as medium-sized. The chain couples TRBV3-1 to TRBJ1-1, with a possible D match to TRBD1 (6 bases). Germline-derived CDR1 and CDR2 are LGHDT and YNNKEL (reference sequence). CDR3 size: 18 residues. The V gene lost 0 bases and the J gene lost 0 bases, with 17 bases spanning the gap. CDR3 DNA sequence: TGTGCCAGCAGCCAAGATTTTGGCCGGGGGGCGATGAACACTGAAGCTTTCTTT. The encoded protein is CASSQDFGRGAMNTEAFF.

This clonotype has ten or more counts. The chain joins TRBV29-1 to TRBJ2-1; 10 bases fit TRBD1. The CDR3 runs to 18 residues. Looked up from germline, CDR1 is SQVTM and CDR2 is ANQGSEA. Trimming removed 0 bases from V and 5 bases from J; junction bases left unmatched: 13. Written as DNA, the CDR3 is TGCAGCGTTGAAGATCTGCGACAGGGGGCATTCTTTAACAATGAGCAGTTCTTC. Its translation: CSVEDLRQGAFFNNEQFF.

This clonotype was picked up many times. CDR3 region: CASSEQFSNQPQHF. The CDR3, as DNA: TGCGCCAGCAGTGAACAGTTTAGCAATCAGCCCCAGCATTTT. The chain has TRBV10-2 and TRBJ1-5; D ambiguous. The ends were cut back, 3 bases at V and 0 bases at J, with 6 bases in the middle. The CDR3 is made up of 14 amino acids. Germline lookup yields CDR1 WSHSY and CDR2 SAAADI.

By share, this clonotype ranks as medium-sized. The gene calls are TRBV7-9 and TRBJ2-1; 7 positions match TRBD1. Germline values: CDR1 SEHNR, CDR2 FQNEAQ (reference sequence). The CDR3 has 11 amino acids. J gave up 14 bases and V 5 bases, and 6 bases lay outside the gene matches. The CDR3 here is CASSRDRVEFF. DNA for the CDR3: TGTGCCAGCAGCCGCGACAGGGTGGAGTTCTTC.

By share, this clonotype ranks as medium-sized. The chain carries TRBV10-1 and TRBJ2-2; 10 nucleotides line up with TRBD2. Germline trimming cut 3 bases from V and 5 bases from J; bases unmatched to any gene: 15. This CDR3 is built from 19 residues. From germline, CDR1 is WNHNN and CDR2 SYGVQD (reference sequence). The CDR3 DNA is TGCGCCAGCAGTGACGGCAGGGCTAGCGGGAGTAGAATGACCGGGGAGCTGTTTTTT. Encoded protein: CASSDGRASGSRMTGELFF.

At least ten counts were recorded for this clonotype. This rearrangement joins TRBV18 to TRBJ2-7; 7 bases fit TRBD1. V was clipped by 6 bases and J by 2 bases; unmatched bases: 4. There are 13 residues in the CDR3. Germline CDR1 KGHSH, CDR2 LQKENI. This CDR3 reads CASSGDRAYEQYF. The CDR3 DNA reads TGTGCCAGCTCTGGGGACAGAGCCTACGAGCAGTACTTC.

By its share, this clonotype is medium-sized. The gene calls are TRBV15 and TRBJ2-3; D possibly corresponds to TRBD1 (5 bases). The CDR3 length is 15 residues. The V and J ends lost 0 bases and 5 bases respectively, with 12 bases between them. Per the germline V gene, CDR1 is LNHNV and CDR2 is YYDKDF (reference sequence). The DNA of the CDR3 is TGTGCCACCAGCAGAGAGGGCAGGGTAGTAGATACGCAGTATTTT. The encoded protein is CATSREGRVVDTQYF.

The sample holds many counts of this clonotype. The CDR3 region has the DNA TGTGCCAGCCGGGACGGAAACACCGGGGAGCTGTTTTTT. Translation gives CASRDGNTGELFF. V usage is TRBV19 and J usage is TRBJ2-2; D is possibly TRBD1 or TRBD2 (5 bases each). The CDR3 is 13 residues long. The V and J ends lost 9 bases and 2 bases respectively, with 10 bases between them. Germline V CDR1 and CDR2: LNHDA, SQIVND (reference sequence).

By sample share, this clonotype is medium-sized (0.01 to 0.1%). V and J are TRBV20-1 and TRBJ2-5, with 7 bases aligning to TRBD1. The germline V gene has CDR1 DFQATT and CDR2 SNEGSKA (reference sequence). After removal of 0 bases from V and 9 bases from J, the junction contained 10 bases not matched to a gene. The CDR3 is made up of 14 amino acids. This CDR3 reads CSARDQHNQGAQYF. In DNA, the CDR3 is TGCAGTGCTAGAGACCAACACAACCAGGGGGCCCAGTACTTC.

This clonotype was recorded many times. In DNA form, the CDR3 reads TGCAGTGCTAGATCCACCCTTTTGGAGCGCTTAGACAATGAGCAGTTCTTC. Its translation: CSARSTLLERLDNEQFF. The chain recombines TRBV20-1 with TRBJ2-1, with D unresolved. This CDR3 has 17 residues. From germline, CDR1 is DFQATT and CDR2 SNEGSKA (reference sequence). V gave up 2 bases and J gave up 5 bases, with 22 bases separating them.

This clonotype came up many times. V usage is TRBV6-5 and J usage is TRBJ2-7; maybe TRBD1 (5 bases). Germline values: CDR1 MNHEY, CDR2 SVGAGI. There are 16 residues in the CDR3. The V gene lost 2 bases and the J gene lost 5 bases, with 19 bases spanning the gap. CDR3 in DNA: TGTGCCAGCAGTTACCGGCAGGGTGAGCCAAGGGACGAGCAGTACTTC. This sequence encodes CASSYRQGEPRDEQYF.

This clonotype has ten or more counts. The CDR3 DNA is TGTGCCAGCACCGGAATGGACTATGGCTACACCTTC. This encodes CASTGMDYGYTF. The V call is TRBV6-1, the J call TRBJ1-2; no reliable D call. The V end lost 7 bases, the J end lost 3 bases, and 9 bases lay between the germline ends. Germline V gene data show CDR1 as MNHNS and CDR2 as SASEGT. CDR3 length: 12 residues.

A note on this clonotype: A much larger clone lies a single base off, so this may be a read error. The conserved final phenylalanine or tryptophan is absent from the CDR3, which likely points to a read error. The chain has TRBV7-9 and TRBJ2-1, with D possibly being TRBD1 (6 bases). V was cut by 1 base and J by 7 bases, with 11 bases left in between. Germline V lookup: CDR1 SEHNR, CDR2 FQNEAQ (reference sequence). CDR3 size: 14 residues. The chain's CDR3 is CASSLGTAQNEQFS. CDR3 DNA: TGTGCCAGCAGCTTAGGGACAGCACAAAATGAGCAGTTCTCC.

This clonotype was recorded at least ten times. This chain links TRBV30 with TRBJ1-1; D uncertain. In germline, CDR1 is GTSNPN, CDR2 SVGIG (reference sequence). V was trimmed by 1 base and J by 8 bases, leaving 8 bases between them. The CDR3 is 11 residues long. The chain's CDR3 is CAWSDLLEAFF. Here the CDR3 DNA reads TGTGCCTGGAGTGACCTGTTAGAAGCTTTCTTT. The complete variable domain, with remaining parts taken from reference TRBV30 and TRBJ1-1, reads SQTIHQWPATLVQPVGSPLSLECTVEGTSNPNLYWYRQAAGRGLQLLFYSVGIGQISSEVPQNLSASRPQDRQFILSSKKLLLSDSGFYLCAWSDLLEAFFGQGTRLTVV.

The chain couples TRBV29-1 to TRBJ2-7; a weak D match, TRBD1 (6 bases). Germline values: CDR1 SQVTM, CDR2 ANQGSEA. The CDR3 runs 13 residues. V lost 3 bases and J 5 bases, leaving 14 bases between the germline ends. The CDR3 spells CSVDQTGSDEQYF. The CDR3 coding sequence is TGCAGCGTTGACCAAACAGGGTCGGACGAGCAGTACTTC.

This clonotype was counted at least ten times. The J gene is TRBJ2-7, the V gene TRBV6-4; tentative D call: TRBD2 (6 bases). Trimming took off 3 bases at V and 0 bases at J, with 12 bases between the two ends. Germline CDR1 and CDR2: MRHNA and SNTAGT. This CDR3 has 15 residues. The CDR3 DNA is TGTGCCAGCAGTGAATCTAGCGACAGCTCCTACGAGCAGTACTTC. The encoded protein is CASSESSDSSYEQYF.

This clonotype is labeled medium-sized. The CDR3 DNA is TGCAGTGCTAGAGATAAGGAGGGAGGGGGCACTGAAGCTTTCTTT. Amino acids: CSARDKEGGGTEAFF. This sequence joins TRBV20-1 and TRBJ1-1; tentatively, D is TRBD1 (6 bases). V was shortened by 0 bases and J by 4 bases, with 15 bases between the two germline ends. CDR3 length: 15 amino acids. The germline CDR1 and CDR2 sequences are DFQATT and SNEGSKA (reference sequence).

This clonotype was observed at least ten times. This chain connects TRBV27 to TRBJ1-4; the D gene is possibly TRBD1 (5 bases). This CDR3 comprises 15 residues. Trimming removed 0 bases from V and 4 bases from J, with 9 bases in between. Germline-derived CDR1 and CDR2 are MNHEY and SMNVEV (reference sequence). The CDR3 protein is CASSLSWGFNEKLFF. Written as DNA, the CDR3 is TGTGCCAGCAGTTTATCGTGGGGGTTTAATGAAAAACTGTTTTTT.

This clonotype was picked up many times. The chain uses TRBV5-4 and TRBJ1-1; unclear D gene. This CDR3 has 13 residues. Germline assignment: CDR1 SGHNT and CDR2 YYREEE (reference sequence). V lost 2 bases to trimming and J lost 1 base, with 6 bases between them. CDR3 in amino acids: CASSLSPNTEAFF. The CDR3 DNA is TGTGCCAGCAGCTTATCCCCGAACACTGAAGCTTTCTTT.

This clonotype was counted many times. The chain joins TRBV28 to TRBJ1-4; D gene ambiguous. Germline CDR1 and CDR2: MDHEN and SYDVKM. V gave up 7 bases and J gave up 5 bases, with 17 bases separating them. The CDR3 loop spans 15 amino acids. The CDR3 loop reads CASNPDGVPNEKLFF. The CDR3 DNA follows: TGTGCCAGCAACCCCGATGGGGTGCCCAATGAAAAACTGTTTTTT.

This clonotype was recorded many times. The chain uses TRBV27 and TRBJ2-2, with a tentative D call TRBD2 (6 bases). The CDR3 has 18 amino acids. In germline, CDR1 is MNHEY, CDR2 SMNVEV (reference sequence). Trimming removed 0 bases at V and 5 bases at J, with 19 bases between. The DNA of the CDR3 is TGTGCCAGCAGTTTATCCCCTAGCGAGGCCCCTAGTACCGGGGAGCTGTTTTTT. Encoded protein: CASSLSPSEAPSTGELFF.

This clonotype was recorded many times. The V and J genes are TRBV2 and TRBJ1-2; D unresolved. The germline V gene encodes CDR1 SNHLY and CDR2 FYNNEI. The CDR3 has 14 residues. With 5 bases removed from V and 6 bases from J, the gap between germline ends came to 16 bases. In DNA, the CDR3 is TGTGCCAGCAGTCGACCCGCCTCGGGCCATGGCTACACCTTC. This sequence encodes CASSRPASGHGYTF.

By sample fraction, this clonotype is medium-sized. The V gene is TRBV5-1, the J gene TRBJ2-3; 9 nucleotides line up with TRBD2. The CDR3 consists of 18 residues. Per germline, CDR1 SGHRS and CDR2 YFSETQ. V gave up 4 bases and J gave up 2 bases; unmatched junction bases: 14. CDR3 sequence: CASSPWNQLAGITDTQYF. The CDR3 region has the DNA TGCGCCAGCAGCCCTTGGAACCAACTAGCGGGTATCACAGATACGCAGTATTTT.

Judged by abundance, this clonotype is medium-sized. The V and J genes are TRBV6-1 and TRBJ2-3; 9 nucleotides align to TRBD1. This CDR3 has 16 amino acids. Germline CDR1 and CDR2: MNHNS and SASEGT. V shed 6 bases, J shed 4 bases, and the junction held 11 bases outside the gene matches. The CDR3 nucleotides read TGTGCCAGCAGGGTATACTCCGGGACAGGGTCAGATACGCAGTATTTT. Residues: CASRVYSGTGSDTQYF.

By frequency in the sample, this clonotype is medium-sized. The V and J genes are TRBV7-9 and TRBJ2-5; 14 bases are shared with TRBD2. The CDR3 is made up of 17 amino acids. Germline V gene sequence: CDR1 SEHNR, CDR2 FQNEAQ (reference sequence). Germline trimming cut 5 bases from V and 4 bases from J; bases unmatched to any gene: 9. CDR3 nucleotide sequence: TGTGCCAGCAGCCCCCGACTAGCGGGGGGGCCGGGAGAGACCCAGTACTTC. It translates to CASSPRLAGGPGETQYF.

Many counts were recorded for this clonotype. This chain uses TRBV28 with TRBJ2-7; no clear D. Trimming stripped 7 bases from V and 2 bases from J, with 9 bases between. CDR1 MDHEN and CDR2 SYDVKM come from the germline V gene. The CDR3 consists of 12 residues. The CDR3 sequence is CASTQTPYEQYF. The CDR3, as DNA: TGTGCCAGCACTCAGACCCCCTACGAGCAGTACTTC. Supplemented by reference TRBV28 and TRBJ2-7, the full variable domain reads DVKVTQSSRYLVKRTGEKVFLECVQDMDHENMFWYRQDPGLGLRLIYFSYDVKMKEKGDIPEGYSVSREKKERFSLILESASTNQTSMYLCASTQTPYEQYFGPGTRLTVT.

In its sample, this clonotype ranks as medium-sized. The chain joins TRBV5-8 to TRBJ2-5; 12 nucleotides align to TRBD2. Germline values: CDR1 SGHTS, CDR2 YDEGEE. V lost 2 bases to trimming and J lost 2 bases; unmatched junction nucleotides: 13. CDR3 length: 19 residues. CDR3 region: CASSFPSGRAGIAQETQYF. CDR3 bases: TGTGCCAGCAGCTTCCCTAGCGGGAGGGCCGGAATAGCGCAAGAGACCCAGTACTTC.